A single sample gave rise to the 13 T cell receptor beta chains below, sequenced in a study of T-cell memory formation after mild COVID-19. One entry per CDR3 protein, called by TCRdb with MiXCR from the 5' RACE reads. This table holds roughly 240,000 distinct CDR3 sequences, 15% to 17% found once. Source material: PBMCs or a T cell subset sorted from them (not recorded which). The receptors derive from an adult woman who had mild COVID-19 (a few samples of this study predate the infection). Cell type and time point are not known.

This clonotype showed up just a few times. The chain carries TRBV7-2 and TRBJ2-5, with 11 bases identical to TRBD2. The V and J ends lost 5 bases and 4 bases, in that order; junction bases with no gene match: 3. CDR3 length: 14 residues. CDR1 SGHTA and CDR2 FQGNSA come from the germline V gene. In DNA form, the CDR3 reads TGTGCCAGCAGCGAAGGACTAGCGGGAGAGACCCAGTACTTC. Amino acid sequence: CASSEGLAGETQYF. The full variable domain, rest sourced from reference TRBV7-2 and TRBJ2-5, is GAGVSQSPSNKVTEKGKDVELRCDPISGHTALYWYRQSLGQGLEFLIYFQGNSAPDKSGLPSDRFSAERTGGSVSTLTIQRTQQEDSAVYLCASSEGLAGETQYFGPGTRLLVL.

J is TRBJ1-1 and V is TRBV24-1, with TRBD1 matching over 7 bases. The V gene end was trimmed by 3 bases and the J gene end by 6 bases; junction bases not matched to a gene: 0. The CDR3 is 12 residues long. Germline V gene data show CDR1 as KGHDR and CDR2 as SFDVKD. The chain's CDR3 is CATSDTGAEAFF. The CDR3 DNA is TGTGCCACCAGTGATACAGGGGCTGAAGCTTTCTTT.

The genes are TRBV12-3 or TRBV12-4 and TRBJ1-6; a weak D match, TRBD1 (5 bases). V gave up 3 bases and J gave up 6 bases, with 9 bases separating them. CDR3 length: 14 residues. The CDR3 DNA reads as TGTGCCAGCAGTTTGGGCGACAGTAATTCACCCCTCCACTTT. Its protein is CASSLGDSNSPLHF.

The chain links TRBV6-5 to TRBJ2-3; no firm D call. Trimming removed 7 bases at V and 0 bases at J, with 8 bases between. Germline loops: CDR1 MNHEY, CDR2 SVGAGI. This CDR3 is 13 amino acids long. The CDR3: CASKAVSTDTQYF. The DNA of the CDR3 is TGTGCCAGCAAGGCGGTTAGCACAGATACGCAGTATTTT.

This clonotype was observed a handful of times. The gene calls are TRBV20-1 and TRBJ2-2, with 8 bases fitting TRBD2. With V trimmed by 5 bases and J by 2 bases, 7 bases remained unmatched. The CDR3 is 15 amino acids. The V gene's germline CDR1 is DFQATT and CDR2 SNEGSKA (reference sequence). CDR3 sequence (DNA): TGCAGTGCTGGACCGCGGGGGGTTAACACCGGGGAGCTGTTTTTT. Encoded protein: CSAGPRGVNTGELFF.

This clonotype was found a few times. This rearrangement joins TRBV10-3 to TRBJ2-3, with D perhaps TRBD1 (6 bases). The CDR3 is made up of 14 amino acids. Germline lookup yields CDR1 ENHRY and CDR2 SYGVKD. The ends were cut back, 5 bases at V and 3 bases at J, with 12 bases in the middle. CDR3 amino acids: CAISPRTETDTQYF. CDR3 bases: TGTGCCATCAGTCCCCGGACAGAAACAGATACGCAGTATTTT.

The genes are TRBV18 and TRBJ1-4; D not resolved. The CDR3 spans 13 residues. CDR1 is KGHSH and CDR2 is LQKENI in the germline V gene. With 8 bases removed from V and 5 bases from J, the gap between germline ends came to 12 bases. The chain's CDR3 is CASAPWRNEKLFF. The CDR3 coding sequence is TGTGCCAGCGCCCCGTGGCGAAATGAAAAACTGTTTTTT.

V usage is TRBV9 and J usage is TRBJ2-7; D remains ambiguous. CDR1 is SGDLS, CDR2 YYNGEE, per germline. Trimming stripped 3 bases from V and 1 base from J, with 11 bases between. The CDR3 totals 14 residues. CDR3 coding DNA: TGTGCCAGCAGCGCCTCTCCCGGGTCCTACGAGCAGTACTTC. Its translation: CASSASPGSYEQYF.

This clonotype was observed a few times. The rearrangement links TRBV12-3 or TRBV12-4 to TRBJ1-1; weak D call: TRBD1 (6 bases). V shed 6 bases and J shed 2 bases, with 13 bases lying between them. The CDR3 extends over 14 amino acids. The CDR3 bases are TGTGCCAGCAGGTCCGGACAGTTTAACACTGAAGCTTTCTTT. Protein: CASRSGQFNTEAFF.

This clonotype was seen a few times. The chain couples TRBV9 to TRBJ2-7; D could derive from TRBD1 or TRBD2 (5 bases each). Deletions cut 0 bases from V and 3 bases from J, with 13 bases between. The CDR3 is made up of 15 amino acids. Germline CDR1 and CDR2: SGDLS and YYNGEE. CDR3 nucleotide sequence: TGTGCCAGCAGCGTAGAAGACTCTGGGGGCTACGAGCAGTACTTC. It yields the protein CASSVEDSGGYEQYF.

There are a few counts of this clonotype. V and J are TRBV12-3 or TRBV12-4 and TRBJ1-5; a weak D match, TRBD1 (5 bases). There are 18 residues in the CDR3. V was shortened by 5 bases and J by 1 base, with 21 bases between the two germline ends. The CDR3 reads CASSDLRDSKGSNQPQHF. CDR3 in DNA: TGTGCCAGCAGTGACCTAAGGGACTCAAAAGGGAGCAATCAGCCCCAGCATTTT.

CDR3 bases: TGCGCCAGCAGCTTGGGAAGGAGCGGGGGAAATGAAAAACTGTTTTTT. Translated, it gives CASSLGRSGGNEKLFF. The rearrangement joins TRBV5-1 to TRBJ1-4, with D possibly being TRBD1 (5 bases). Germline values: CDR1 SGHRS, CDR2 YFSETQ. This CDR3 contains 16 residues. Trimming stripped 0 bases from V and 5 bases from J, with 14 bases between.

The CDR3: CSVEDGTGATDTQYF. The CDR3 bases are TGCAGCGTTGAAGATGGGACAGGGGCCACAGATACGCAGTATTTT. The J gene is TRBJ2-3, the V gene TRBV29-1, with TRBD1 identical over 10 bases. J lost 2 bases, V lost 0 bases, and 2 bases had no gene match. Germline CDR1 reads SQVTM; CDR2 reads ANQGSEA. This CDR3 region has 15 residues.